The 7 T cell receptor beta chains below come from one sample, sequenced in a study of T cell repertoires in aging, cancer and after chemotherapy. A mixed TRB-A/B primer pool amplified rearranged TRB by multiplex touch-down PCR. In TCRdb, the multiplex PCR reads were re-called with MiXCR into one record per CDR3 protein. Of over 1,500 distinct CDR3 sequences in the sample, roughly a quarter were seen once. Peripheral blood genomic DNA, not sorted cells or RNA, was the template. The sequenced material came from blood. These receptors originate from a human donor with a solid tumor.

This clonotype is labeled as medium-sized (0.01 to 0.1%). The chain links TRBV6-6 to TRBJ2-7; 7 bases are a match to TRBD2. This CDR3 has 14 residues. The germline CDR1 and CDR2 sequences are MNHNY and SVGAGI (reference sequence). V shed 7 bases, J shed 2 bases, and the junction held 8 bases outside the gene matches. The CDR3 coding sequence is TGTGCCAGCATTGGCGCTAGCGGAACCTACGAGCAGTACTTC. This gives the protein CASIGASGTYEQYF.

CDR3 loop: CASSLYMNTEAFF. Here the CDR3 DNA reads TGCGCCAGCAGCTTGTATATGAACACTGAAGCTTTCTTT. The chain joins TRBV5-1 to TRBJ1-1; D ambiguous. V lost 1 base and J 0 bases, leaving 4 bases between the germline ends. Germline CDR1 reads SGHRS; CDR2 reads YFSETQ. The CDR3 consists of 13 residues.

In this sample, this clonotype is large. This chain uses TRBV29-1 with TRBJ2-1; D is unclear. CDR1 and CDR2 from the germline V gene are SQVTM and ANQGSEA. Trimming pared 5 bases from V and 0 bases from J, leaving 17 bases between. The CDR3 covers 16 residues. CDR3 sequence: CSVNRVIKSSYNEQFF. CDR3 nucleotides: TGCAGCGTTAACCGGGTCATAAAAAGCTCCTACAATGAGCAGTTCTTC.

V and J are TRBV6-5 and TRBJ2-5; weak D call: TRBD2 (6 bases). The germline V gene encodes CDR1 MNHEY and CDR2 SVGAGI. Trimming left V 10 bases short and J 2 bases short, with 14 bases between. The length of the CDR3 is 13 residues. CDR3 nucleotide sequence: TGTGCCATCAGCCGGGACTTTCAAGAGACCCAGTACTTC. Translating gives CAISRDFQETQYF.

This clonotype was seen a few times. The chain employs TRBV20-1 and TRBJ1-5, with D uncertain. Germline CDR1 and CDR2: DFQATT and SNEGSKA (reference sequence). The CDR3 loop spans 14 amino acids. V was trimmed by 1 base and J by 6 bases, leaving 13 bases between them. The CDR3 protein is CSARGPEVRQPQHF. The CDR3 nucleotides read TGCAGTGCTAGAGGACCTGAGGTACGTCAGCCCCAGCATTTT.

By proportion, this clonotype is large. The CDR3 here is CASSPQGAAYEQYF. The CDR3 bases are TGTGCCAGCAGCCCACAGGGGGCAGCCTACGAGCAGTACTTC. This sequence joins TRBV7-9 and TRBJ2-7; 9 positions match TRBD1. The length of the CDR3 is 14 residues. V shed 5 bases and J 2 bases; nucleotides not matched to a gene: 4. Germline V gives CDR1 SEHNR, CDR2 FQNEAQ (reference sequence). Full variable domain (missing parts from reference TRBV7-9 and TRBJ2-7): DTGVSQNPRHKITKRGQNVTFRCDPISEHNRLYWYRQTLGQGPEFLTYFQNEAQLEKSRLLSDRFSAERPKGSFSTLEIQRTEQGDSAMYLCASSPQGAAYEQYFGPGTRLTVT.

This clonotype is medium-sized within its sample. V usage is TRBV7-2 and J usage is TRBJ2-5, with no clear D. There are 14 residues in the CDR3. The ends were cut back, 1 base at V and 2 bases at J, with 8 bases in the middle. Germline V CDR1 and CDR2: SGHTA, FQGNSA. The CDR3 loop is CASSLGLPQETQYF. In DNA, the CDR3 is TGTGCCAGCAGCTTAGGGCTACCACAAGAGACCCAGTACTTC.